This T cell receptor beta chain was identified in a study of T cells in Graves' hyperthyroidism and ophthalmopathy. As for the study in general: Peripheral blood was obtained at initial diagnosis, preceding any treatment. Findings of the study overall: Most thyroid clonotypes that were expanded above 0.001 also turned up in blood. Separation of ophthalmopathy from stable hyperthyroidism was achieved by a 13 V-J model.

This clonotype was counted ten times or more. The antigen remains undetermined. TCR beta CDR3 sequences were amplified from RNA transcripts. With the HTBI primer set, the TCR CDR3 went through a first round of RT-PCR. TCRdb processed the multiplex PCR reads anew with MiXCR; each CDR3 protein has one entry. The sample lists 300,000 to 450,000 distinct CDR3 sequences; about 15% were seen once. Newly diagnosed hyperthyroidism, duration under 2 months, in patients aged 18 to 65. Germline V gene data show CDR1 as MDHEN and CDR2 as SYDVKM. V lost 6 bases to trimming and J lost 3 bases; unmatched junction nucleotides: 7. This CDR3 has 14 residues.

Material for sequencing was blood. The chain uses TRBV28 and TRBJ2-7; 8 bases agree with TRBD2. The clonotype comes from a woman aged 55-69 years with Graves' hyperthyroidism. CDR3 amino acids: CASRASGTSYEQYF. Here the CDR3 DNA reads TGTGCCAGCAGAGCCTCCGGGACTAGCTACGAGCAGTACTTC. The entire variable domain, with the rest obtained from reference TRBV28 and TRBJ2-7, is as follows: DVKVTQSSRYLVKRTGEKVFLECVQDMDHENMFWYRQDPGLGLRLIYFSYDVKMKEKGDIPEGYSVSREKKERFSLILESASTNQTSMYLCASRASGTSYEQYFGPGTRLTVT.